A selection of T cell receptor beta chains follows, all from one sample in a study of vaccination effects on CD4 cells after COVID-19. These receptors are not linked to any known antigen. Profiled with immunoSEQ multiplex PCR; TCRdb holds only in-frame clones, not every one. The table lists 60,000 to 70,000 clones, approximately 80% of them singletons. Sample: CD4+ T cells from PBMCs cultured with HCoV-229E spike peptides, taken before COVID-19 vaccination. The receptor source for this set is a human donor who received a COVID-19 vaccine. Both conserved end residues are part of each CDR3. The D gene is left open where the match is weak. For some rows the clone size is stated as once, few or many, or as a class when expanded; others skip it.

12,TRBJ2-3,TRBD2,TRBV5-1,NA,TGCGCCAGCAGCCCGGGGGGAGATACGCAGTATTTT,CASSPGGDTQYF
15,TRBJ1-3,NA,TRBV5-4,NA,TGTGCCAGCAGCAACTACCAACCCTCTGGAAACACCATATATTTT,CASSNYQPSGNTIYF
13,TRBJ2-5,TRBD1,TRBV5-1,once,TGCGCCAGCAGGCCCACAGGGGGGGAGACCCAGTACTTC,CASRPTGGETQYF
15,TRBJ1-5,NA,TRBV19,NA,TGTGCCAGTACCGCCGGGCAGGGAGGGGATCAGCCCCAGCATTTT,CASTAGQGGDQPQHF
14,TRBJ1-1,NA,TRBV27,NA,TGTGCCAGCAGTTTCTCTCTTGGACGGATTGAAGCTTTCTTT,CASSFSLGRIEAFF
15,TRBJ2-2,NA,TRBV5-1,NA,TGCGCCAGCAGCCTACCGCTCGGTAACACCGGGGAGCTGTTTTTT,CASSLPLGNTGELFF
11,TRBJ1-5,NA,TRBV12-3/TRBV12-4,NA,TGTGCCAGCAGTTTAGGGTTGTCCCAGCATTTT,CASSLGLSQHF
15,TRBJ2-5,TRBD2,TRBV24-1,NA,TGTGCCACCAGTGTCCTGCGGGGGGGAGGGGAGACCCAGTACTTC,CATSVLRGGGETQYF
19,TRBJ2-3,TRBD2,TRBV18,NA,TGTGCCAGCTCACCGCTTCTAGCGGGGGGCGCGGGCGGCACAGATACGCAGTATTTT,CASSPLLAGGAGGTDTQYF
12,TRBJ1-1,NA,TRBV7-2,NA,TGTGCCAGCAGCTTAACCAACACTGAAGCTTTCTTT,CASSLTNTEAFF
17,TRBJ2-3,TRBD2,TRBV5-4,NA,TGTGCCAGCAGCTACCTCCTTAGCGGGGGGAGCACAGATACGCAGTATTTT,CASSYLLSGGSTDTQYF
15,TRBJ1-5,NA,TRBV28,NA,TGTGCCAGCAGTTTAGCCAGGGAGAGCAATCAGCCCCAGCATTTT,CASSLARESNQPQHF
13,TRBJ1-5,NA,TRBV18,NA,TGTGCCAGCTCACGCGACAGAAATCAGCCCCAGCATTTT,CASSRDRNQPQHF
14,TRBJ1-2,TRBD1,TRBV3-1/TRBV3-2,NA,TGTGCCAGCAGTCGGACAGGATCTAACTATGGCTACACCTTC,CASSRTGSNYGYTF
13,TRBJ2-5,NA,TRBV3-1/TRBV3-2,NA,TGTGCCAGCAGTACACCGTACCAAGAGACCCAGTACTTC,CASSTPYQETQYF
14,TRBJ2-3,NA,TRBV28,NA,TGTGCCAGCAGGGACAGATCTAGCACAGATACGCAGTATTTT,CASRDRSSTDTQYF
13,TRBJ2-3,NA,TRBV24-1,NA,TGTGCCACCAGTGATTCAACACCAGATACGCAGTATTTT,CATSDSTPDTQYF
11,TRBJ2-5,NA,TRBV18,NA,TGTGCCAGCTCGTCCCAAGAGACCCAGTACTTC,CASSSQETQYF
14,TRBJ1-2,TRBD1,TRBV5-6,NA,TGTGCCAGCAGCACCACGACAGGGAGGTATGGCTACACCTTC,CASSTTTGRYGYTF
14,TRBJ2-2,NA,TRBV6-4,NA,TGTGCCAGTCAGACAGAGCCGAACACCGGGGAGCTGTTTTTT,CASQTEPNTGELFF
13,TRBJ1-1,NA,TRBV12-3/TRBV12-4,few,TGTGCCAGCAGTTTAGCGACGGACACTGAAGCTTTCTTT,CASSLATDTEAFF
15,TRBJ2-5,TRBD2,TRBV5-1,NA,TGCGCCAGCAGCTTGGGACTAGCGGGATCTGAGACCCAGTACTTC,CASSLGLAGSETQYF
15,TRBJ1-6,NA,TRBV28,few,TGTGCCAGCAGTTTCAGGGGACAAGTTAATTCACCCCTCCACTTT,CASSFRGQVNSPLHF
12,TRBJ2-5,NA,TRBV14,NA,TGTGCCAGCGCGAGTCTCCTCGGGACCCAGTACTTC,CASASLLGTQYF
12,TRBJ2-1,NA,TRBV28,NA,TGTGCCAGCGGGACACTCTCCTCGGAGCAGTTCTTC,CASGTLSSEQFF
13,TRBJ1-1,TRBD1,TRBV5-8,NA,TGTGCCAGCACCTGGACAGGGGGGACTGAAGCTTTCTTT,CASTWTGGTEAFF
15,TRBJ2-2,NA,TRBV5-1,NA,TGCGCCAGCAGCTTGCAGGAGCTAAACACCGGGGAGCTGTTTTTT,CASSLQELNTGELFF
16,TRBJ2-1,NA,TRBV4-2,once,TGTGCCAGCAGCCAAGTTGCGACTAGAGACTACAATGAGCAGTTCTTC,CASSQVATRDYNEQFF
15,TRBJ2-3,TRBD2,TRBV10-3,NA,TGTGCCATCAGTAAGGCGGGGGGCAGCACAGATACGCAGTATTTT,CAISKAGGSTDTQYF
13,TRBJ1-1,NA,TRBV14,few,TGTGCCAGCAGCCAAAGCAGGGACACTGAAGCTTTCTTT,CASSQSRDTEAFF
16,TRBJ1-3,NA,TRBV18,NA,TGTGCCAGCTCACCACCCGGGGGACTCTCTGGAAACACCATATATTTT,CASSPPGGLSGNTIYF
14,TRBJ2-5,NA,TRBV2,NA,TGTGCCAGCAGTTCCCTGCTAGGAGCAGAGACCCAGTACTTC,CASSSLLGAETQYF